One and the same sample provided the 23 T cell receptor beta chains below, sequenced in a study of Graves' ophthalmopathy and Graves' hyperthyroidism. For repertoire sequencing, the TCR beta CDR3 regions were amplified from RNA transcripts. First-round RT-PCR used HTBI primers; second-round multiplex PCR followed. Each CDR3 protein is one row after TCRdb ran MiXCR on the multiplex PCR reads. The data hold a few hundred thousand distinct CDR3 sequences, with roughly 16% observed a single time. Source material: peripheral blood. These receptors were taken from an adult man with Graves' ophthalmopathy.

This clonotype was recorded many times. The V gene is TRBV20-1, the J gene TRBJ1-5, with D unclear. Germline V gene data show CDR1 as DFQATT and CDR2 as SNEGSKA (reference sequence). The CDR3 sequence is 13 residues long. V was cut by 2 bases and J by 0 bases, with 5 bases left in between. The CDR3 DNA sequence: TGCAGTGCTAGACAGGATAGCAATCAGCCCCAGCATTTT. Translation gives CSARQDSNQPQHF.

This clonotype came up many times. The junction departs from the called germline gene at one end, perhaps through a read error. The chain recombines TRBV5-1 with TRBJ1-5; D is unclear. The CDR3 extends over 15 amino acids. Germline V gene data show CDR1 as SGHRS and CDR2 as YFSETQ. The CDR3 DNA sequence: TGTGCCAGCAGCCTCGACGGGTATAGCAATCAGCCCCAGCATTTT. Translated: CASSLDGYSNQPQHF.

This clonotype was detected many times. The chain uses TRBV14 and TRBJ1-1; D might be TRBD1 (6 bases). CDR1 and CDR2 (germline): SGHDN, FVKESK. There are 14 residues in the CDR3. The germline V and J ends were trimmed by 5 bases and 3 bases, with 13 bases remaining between them. CDR3 residues: CASSASQGDTEAFF. The CDR3 nucleotides are TGTGCCAGCAGCGCATCACAGGGAGACACTGAAGCTTTCTTT.

This clonotype was seen at least ten times. The V and J genes are TRBV7-2 and TRBJ2-7, with 7 bases aligning to TRBD1. V lost 3 bases to trimming and J lost 0 bases; unmatched junction nucleotides: 2. The CDR3 totals 14 residues. Germline lookup yields CDR1 SGHTA and CDR2 FQGNSA. The CDR3 DNA reads TGTGCCAGCAGCTTCGGACAGGTCTCCTACGAGCAGTACTTC. It codes for CASSFGQVSYEQYF.

Concerning this clonotype itself: This sequence may be a read error, since a much larger clone differs from it by one base. This chain uses TRBV6-1 with TRBJ1-6; perhaps TRBD1 as D (5 bases). This CDR3 comprises 18 residues. The V gene's germline CDR1 is MNHNS and CDR2 SASEGT. CDR3 sequence: CASSPRGVSYSYNSPPHF. CDR3 nucleotide sequence: TGTGCCAGCAGCCCTCGGGGGGTCTCTTACTCCTATAATTCACCCCCCCACTTT.

This clonotype was found many times. The rearrangement links TRBV20-1 to TRBJ2-5; maybe TRBD2 (6 bases). There are 13 residues in the CDR3. CDR1 and CDR2 (germline): DFQATT, SNEGSKA (reference sequence). V was shortened by 6 bases and J by 10 bases, with 21 bases between the two germline ends. The CDR3 sequence: CSAGENSRGDQYF. CDR3 sequence (DNA): TGCAGTGCAGGGGAAAACTCGCGCGGGGACCAGTACTTC.

This clonotype was picked up many times. The gene calls are TRBV20-1 and TRBJ2-5, with D perhaps assigned TRBD1 or TRBD2 (5 bases each). V shed 6 bases and J shed 0 bases, with 11 bases lying between them. Germline V gene sequence: CDR1 DFQATT, CDR2 SNEGSKA (reference sequence). This CDR3 has 13 amino acids. CDR3 region: CSARDRYQETQYF. CDR3 DNA sequence: TGCAGTGCCCGGGACCGCTACCAAGAGACCCAGTACTTC.

V gene TRBV12-3 or TRBV12-4 combines with J gene TRBJ1-1; TRBD1 might be the D (5 bases). V dropped 6 bases and J dropped 6 bases, with 17 bases sitting between them. This CDR3 is built from 14 residues. The CDR3 region is CASRSREMGAEAFF. For the CDR3, the DNA is TGTGCCAGCAGAAGCAGGGAGATGGGCGCTGAAGCTTTCTTT.

The rearrangement uses TRBV6-2 or TRBV6-3 and TRBJ1-1; TRBD1 aligns across 10 bases. With V trimmed by 6 bases and J by 6 bases, 13 bases remained unmatched. The CDR3 is made up of 16 amino acids. Germline loops: CDR1 MNHEY, CDR2 SVGEGT. This chain's CDR3 is CASRDTGTGASAEAFF. The CDR3 coding sequence is TGTGCCAGCAGGGACACCGGGACAGGGGCGTCCGCTGAAGCTTTCTTT.

Remarks on this clonotype: A much larger clone sits a single nucleotide away, making a read error possible. The V gene is TRBV10-3, the J gene TRBJ1-5; 7 bases agree with TRBD1. The V gene end was trimmed by 4 bases and the J gene end by 3 bases; junction bases not matched to a gene: 15. CDR1 and CDR2 (germline): ENHRY, SYGVKD. CDR3 length equals 18 residues. The CDR3 loop is CAISAGQGGAYINQPQHF. The CDR3 region has the DNA TGTGCCATCAGTGCTGGGCAGGGGGGGGCTTATATCAATCAGCCCCAGCATTTT.

Points on this clonotype: This could be a read error, since a much larger clone is one nucleotide away. The chain joins TRBV5-1 to TRBJ2-7; no clear D gene. From germline, CDR1 is SGHRS and CDR2 YFSETQ. The V and J ends lost 4 bases and 7 bases respectively, with 9 bases between them. The CDR3 is 11 residues long. The CDR3, as DNA: TGCGCCAGCAGCGGAATAGGAGAGCAGTACTTC. Translating it yields CASSGIGEQYF.

The chain is built from TRBV6-5 and TRBJ1-5; D not resolved. The CDR3 runs to 13 residues. V was trimmed by 2 bases and J by 6 bases, leaving 8 bases between them. Per germline, CDR1 MNHEY and CDR2 SVGAGI. CDR3 amino acids: CASSYGESQPQHF. The DNA of the CDR3 is TGTGCCAGCAGTTACGGGGAAAGTCAGCCCCAGCATTTT.

The V and J genes are TRBV28 and TRBJ2-7; perhaps TRBD2 as D (6 bases). Per germline, CDR1 MDHEN and CDR2 SYDVKM. The CDR3 totals 14 residues. V shed 2 bases and J shed 4 bases, with 12 bases lying between them. This chain's CDR3 is CASSLPVGGYEQYF. CDR3 bases: TGTGCCAGCAGTTTACCTGTCGGGGGTTACGAGCAGTACTTC.

This clonotype has at least ten counts. The chain has TRBV28 and TRBJ1-2; weak D call: TRBD1 (6 bases). The CDR3 covers 14 residues. CDR1 MDHEN and CDR2 SYDVKM come from the germline V gene. V dropped 5 bases and J dropped 4 bases, with 14 bases sitting between them. CDR3 sequence: CASSPDSRGYGYTF. DNA for the CDR3: TGTGCCAGCAGTCCGGACAGCAGAGGCTATGGCTACACCTTC.

This clonotype was counted at least ten times. The rearrangement uses TRBV6-2 or TRBV6-3 and TRBJ1-5; D call uncertain. The CDR3 is 14 residues long. CDR1 is MNHEY, CDR2 SVGEGT, per germline. The V and J ends lost 10 bases and 3 bases respectively, with 16 bases between them. The CDR3 protein is CAIQLGGTNQPQHF. The DNA for the CDR3 is TGTGCCATCCAGCTAGGAGGTACCAATCAGCCCCAGCATTTT.

This clonotype was observed many times. The chain combines TRBV7-3 with TRBJ2-2, with 7 bases that match TRBD1. The V gene's germline CDR1 is SGHTA and CDR2 FQGTGA. The CDR3 has 14 residues. Trimming cost V 10 bases and J 7 bases; bases outside gene matches: 12. The CDR3 here is CATSEQGQGGELFF. As DNA, the CDR3 is TGTGCCACCTCAGAACAGGGGCAAGGCGGGGAGCTGTTTTTT.

The V call is TRBV11-2, the J call TRBJ2-2, with TRBD2 as a possible D gene (6 bases). The CDR3 runs to 14 residues. V lost 5 bases to trimming and J lost 4 bases, with 11 bases between them. Germline CDR1 reads SGHAT; CDR2 reads FQNNGV. In DNA form, the CDR3 reads TGTGCCAGCAGCGCGAACGGGGGCACCGGGGAGCTGTTTTTT. This sequence encodes CASSANGGTGELFF. Full variable domain (rest looked up from reference TRBV11-2 and TRBJ2-2): EAGVAQSPRYKIIEKRQSVAFWCNPISGHATLYWYQQILGQGPKLLIQFQNNGVVDDSQLPKDRFSAERLKGVDSTLKIQPAKLEDSAVYLCASSANGGTGELFFGEGSRLTVL.

This clonotype was counted ten times or more. The chain couples TRBV3-1 to TRBJ2-5; TRBD2 aligns across 11 bases. The junction had 6 bases not matched to a gene; V was cut back by 1 base and J by 5 bases. This CDR3 has 16 amino acids. Germline CDR1 and CDR2: LGHDT and YNNKEL (reference sequence). The CDR3 loop is CASSQGLTSGSETQYF. CDR3 DNA: TGTGCCAGCAGCCAAGGGCTTACTAGCGGGAGTGAGACCCAGTACTTC.

This clonotype was seen repeatedly, ten times or more. This rearrangement joins TRBV7-8 to TRBJ2-1; no firm D call. The CDR3 length is 12 residues. Germline loops: CDR1 SGHVS, CDR2 FQNEAQ. V dropped 2 bases and J dropped 8 bases, with 7 bases sitting between them. The CDR3 loop is CASSLTVDEQFF. CDR3 bases: TGTGCCAGCAGCTTAACTGTGGATGAGCAGTTCTTC.

This clonotype was picked up many times. The J gene is TRBJ2-5, the V gene TRBV28, with TRBD1 as a possible D gene (5 bases). Germline V gene lookup returns CDR1 MDHEN and CDR2 SYDVKM. The CDR3 sequence is 12 residues long. V lost 10 bases to trimming and J lost 2 bases, with 11 bases between them. The CDR3 DNA follows: TGTGCCACAGGACATTCACAAGAGACCCAGTACTTC. It encodes CATGHSQETQYF.

This clonotype was seen many times. The chain combines TRBV28 with TRBJ1-3; D is ambiguous. Germline CDR1 is MDHEN and CDR2 is SYDVKM. This CDR3 comprises 14 residues. The V and J ends lost 3 bases and 0 bases respectively, with 6 bases between them. CDR3 DNA sequence: TGTGCCAGCAGTTTTATTAGCTCTGGAAACACCATATATTTT. Translating gives CASSFISSGNTIYF.

This clonotype was seen ten or more times. The chain joins TRBV10-3 to TRBJ2-5, with 8 bases matching TRBD1. Germline values: CDR1 ENHRY, CDR2 SYGVKD. V lost 5 bases, J lost 2 bases, and 1 base stayed unmatched. The CDR3 runs 13 residues. The CDR3 spells CAISRTGQETQYF. The CDR3 nucleotides read TGTGCCATCAGTCGGACAGGGCAAGAGACCCAGTACTTC.

This clonotype was seen repeatedly, ten times or more. The chain links TRBV4-3 to TRBJ1-2, with D maybe TRBD1 (5 bases). Germline-derived CDR1 and CDR2 are LGHNA and YSLEER. The V end was cut by 4 bases, the J end by 7 bases, with 16 bases between. CDR3 length: 14 residues. The DNA of the CDR3 is TGCGCCAGCAGCCCGGGGCAGGCCCGCGGTGGCTACACCTTC. Its translation is CASSPGQARGGYTF.